The clone carrying this T cell receptor beta chain has just a few counts. This specimen belongs to a study of patients and donors after allogeneic stem cell transplantation. Each CDR3 protein is one row after TCRdb ran MiXCR on the RT-PCR reads. There are roughly 960,000 distinct CDR3 sequences in the sample; around 17% occur only once, and roughly 6% lies in the top ten. The receptor was isolated from a human donor who was either an allogeneic HSCT recipient or a stem cell or donor lymphocyte infusion donor (not recorded which). It is not recorded whose cells these are; they may come from a transplant donor. Sequencing input: blood, either unsorted or a sorted T cell fraction (not recorded which).

DNA of the CDR3: TGTGCCAGTAGTTTACCACTCCGGAGGGAGCAGTACTTC. Its translation: CASSLPLRREQYF. The genes are TRBV19 and TRBJ2-7, with D perhaps matching TRBD2 (5 bases). Germline-derived CDR1 and CDR2 are LNHDA and SQIVND (reference sequence). Trimming took off 5 bases at V and 7 bases at J, with 15 bases between the two ends. The CDR3 loop spans 13 amino acids.